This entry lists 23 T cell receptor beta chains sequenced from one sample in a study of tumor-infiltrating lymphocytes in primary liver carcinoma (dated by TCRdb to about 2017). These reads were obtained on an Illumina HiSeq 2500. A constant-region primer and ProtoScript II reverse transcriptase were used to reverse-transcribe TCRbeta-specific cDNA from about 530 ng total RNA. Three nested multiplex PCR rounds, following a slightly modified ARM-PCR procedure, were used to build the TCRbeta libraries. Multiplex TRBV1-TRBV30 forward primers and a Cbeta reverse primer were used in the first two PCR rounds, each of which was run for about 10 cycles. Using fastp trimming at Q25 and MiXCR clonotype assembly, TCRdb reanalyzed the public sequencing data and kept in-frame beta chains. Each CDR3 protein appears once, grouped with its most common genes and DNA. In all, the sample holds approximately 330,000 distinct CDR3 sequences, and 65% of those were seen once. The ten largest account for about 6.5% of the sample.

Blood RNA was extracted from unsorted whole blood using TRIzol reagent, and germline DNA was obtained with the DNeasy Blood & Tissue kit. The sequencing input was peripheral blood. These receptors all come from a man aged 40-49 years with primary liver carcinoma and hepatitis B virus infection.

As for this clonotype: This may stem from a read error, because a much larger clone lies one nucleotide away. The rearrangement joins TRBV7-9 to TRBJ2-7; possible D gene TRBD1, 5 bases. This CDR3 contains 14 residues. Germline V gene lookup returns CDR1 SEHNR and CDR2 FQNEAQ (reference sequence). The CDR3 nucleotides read TGTGCCATCAGCTTAATGTCAGGGCCCTACGAGCAGTACTTC. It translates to CAISLMSGPYEQYF.

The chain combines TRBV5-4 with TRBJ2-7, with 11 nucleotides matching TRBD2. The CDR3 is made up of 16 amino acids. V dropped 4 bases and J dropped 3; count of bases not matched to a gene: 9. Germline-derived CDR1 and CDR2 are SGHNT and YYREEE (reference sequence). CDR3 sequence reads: CASSRDSGRAIYEQYF. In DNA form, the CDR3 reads TGTGCCAGCAGCCGCGATAGCGGGAGGGCCATCTACGAGCAGTACTTC. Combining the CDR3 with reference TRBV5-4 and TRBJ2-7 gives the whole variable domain ETGVTQSPTHLIKTRGQQVTLRCSSQSGHNTVSWYQQALGQGPQFIFQYYREEENGRGNFPPRFSGLQFPNYSSELNVNALELDDSALYLCASSRDSGRAIYEQYFGPGTRLTVT.

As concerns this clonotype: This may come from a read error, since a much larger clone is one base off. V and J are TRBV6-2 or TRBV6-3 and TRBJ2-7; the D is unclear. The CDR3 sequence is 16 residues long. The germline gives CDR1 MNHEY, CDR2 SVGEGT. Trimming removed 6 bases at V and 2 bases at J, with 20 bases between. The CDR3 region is CASSANPRRGTYEQYF. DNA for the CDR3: TGTGCCAGCAGCGCAAACCCACGACGAGGCACCTACGAGCAGTACTTC.

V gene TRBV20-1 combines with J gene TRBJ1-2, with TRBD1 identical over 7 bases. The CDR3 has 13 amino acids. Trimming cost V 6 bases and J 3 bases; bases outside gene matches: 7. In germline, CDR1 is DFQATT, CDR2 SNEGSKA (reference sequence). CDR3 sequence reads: CSARDRNYYGYTF. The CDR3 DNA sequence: TGCAGTGCGCGGGACAGAAATTACTATGGCTACACCTTC.

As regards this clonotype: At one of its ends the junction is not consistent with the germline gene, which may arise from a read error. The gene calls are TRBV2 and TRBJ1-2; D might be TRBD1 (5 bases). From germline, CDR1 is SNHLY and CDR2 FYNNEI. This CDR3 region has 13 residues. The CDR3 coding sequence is TGTGCCAGTAAGACAGATGCTAATTATGGCTACACCTTC. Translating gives CASKTDANYGYTF.

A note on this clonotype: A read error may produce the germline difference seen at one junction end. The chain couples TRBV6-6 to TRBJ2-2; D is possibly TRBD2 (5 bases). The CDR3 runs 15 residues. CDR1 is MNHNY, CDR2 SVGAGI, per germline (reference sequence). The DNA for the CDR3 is TGTGCCAGCAGTTATTCACGACCGAACACCGGGGAGCTGCTTTTT. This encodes CASSYSRPNTGELLF.

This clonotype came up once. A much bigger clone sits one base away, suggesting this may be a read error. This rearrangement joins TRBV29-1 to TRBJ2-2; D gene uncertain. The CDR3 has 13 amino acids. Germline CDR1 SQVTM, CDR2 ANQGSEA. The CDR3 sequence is CSVRNSGTRELFF. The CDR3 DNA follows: TGCAGCGTTCGAAATAGTGGCACCAGGGAGCTGTTTTTT.

The CDR3 loop reads CASSLGLMGTEQFF. The DNA for the CDR3 is TGTGCCAGCAGCTTAGGACTAATGGGCACTGAGCAGTTCTTC. This sequence joins TRBV11-3 and TRBJ2-1; maybe TRBD2 (5 bases). Trimming shortened V by 1 base and J by 9 bases, and 13 bases separated the two germline ends. The CDR3 has 14 amino acids. CDR1 and CDR2 from the germline V gene are SGHNT and YENEEA.

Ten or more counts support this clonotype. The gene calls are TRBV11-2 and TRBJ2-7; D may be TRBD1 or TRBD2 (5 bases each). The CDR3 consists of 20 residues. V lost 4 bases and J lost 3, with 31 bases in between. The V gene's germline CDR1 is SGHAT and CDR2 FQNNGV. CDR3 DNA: TGTGCCAGCAGCTCAACAACCCGAAATCGTTTGAGGGGCCTATACTACGAGCAGTACTTC. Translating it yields CASSSTTRNRLRGLYYEQYF. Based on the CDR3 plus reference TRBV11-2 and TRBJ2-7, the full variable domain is EAGVAQSPRYKIIEKRQSVAFWCNPISGHATLYWYQQILGQGPKLLIQFQNNGVVDDSQLPKDRFSAERLKGVDSTLKIQPAKLEDSAVYLCASSSTTRNRLRGLYYEQYFGPGTRLTVT.

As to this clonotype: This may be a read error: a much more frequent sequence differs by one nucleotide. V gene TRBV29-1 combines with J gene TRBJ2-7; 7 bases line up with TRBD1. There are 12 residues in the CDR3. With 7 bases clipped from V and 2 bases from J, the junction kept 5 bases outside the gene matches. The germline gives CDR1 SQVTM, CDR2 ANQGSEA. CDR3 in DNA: TGCAGCGCCTCGACAGGGACCTACGAGCAGTACTTC. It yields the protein CSASTGTYEQYF.

In nucleotides, the CDR3 is TGTGCCAGCAGCCCCGGGACAGGCCCCGTGGCAGATACGCAGTATTTT. Translating it yields CASSPGTGPVADTQYF. The chain carries TRBV28 and TRBJ2-3; 8 bases map to TRBD1. This CDR3 spans 16 amino acids. Trimming removed 6 bases from V and 4 bases from J; junction bases left unmatched: 12. Germline V CDR1 and CDR2: MDHEN, SYDVKM.

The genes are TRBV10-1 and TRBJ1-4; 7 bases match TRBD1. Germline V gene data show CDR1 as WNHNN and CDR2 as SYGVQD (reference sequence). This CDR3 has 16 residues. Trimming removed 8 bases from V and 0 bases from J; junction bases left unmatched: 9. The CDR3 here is CASVGDSQATNEKLFF. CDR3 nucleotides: TGCGCCAGCGTCGGGGACAGCCAAGCAACTAATGAAAAACTGTTTTTT.

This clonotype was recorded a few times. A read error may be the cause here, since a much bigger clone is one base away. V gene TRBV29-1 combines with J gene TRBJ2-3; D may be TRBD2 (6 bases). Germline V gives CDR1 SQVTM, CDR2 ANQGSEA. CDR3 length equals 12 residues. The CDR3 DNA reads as TGCAGCGGGCGACTAGGCCCAGATACGCAGTGTTTT. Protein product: CSGRLGPDTQCF.

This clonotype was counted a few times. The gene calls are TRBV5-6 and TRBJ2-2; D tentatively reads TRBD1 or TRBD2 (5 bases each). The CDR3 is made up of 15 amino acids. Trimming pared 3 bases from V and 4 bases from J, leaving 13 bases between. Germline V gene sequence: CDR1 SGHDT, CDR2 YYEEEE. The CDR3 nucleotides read TGTGCCAGCAGCTGGGAAGTGGGGGTCACCGGGGAGCTGTTTTTT. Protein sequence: CASSWEVGVTGELFF.

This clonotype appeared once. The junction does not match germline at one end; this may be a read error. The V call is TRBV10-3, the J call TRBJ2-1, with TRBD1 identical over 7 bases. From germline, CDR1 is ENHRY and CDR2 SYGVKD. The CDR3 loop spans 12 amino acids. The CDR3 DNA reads TGTGTTAACCGGGACAGCAACAATGAGCGGTTCTTC. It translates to CVNRDSNNERFF.

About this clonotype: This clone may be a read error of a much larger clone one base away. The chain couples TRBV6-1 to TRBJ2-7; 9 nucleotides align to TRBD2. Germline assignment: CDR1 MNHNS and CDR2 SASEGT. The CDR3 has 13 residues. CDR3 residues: CDTGLAHNYEQYF. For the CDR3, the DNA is TGTGACACCGGACTAGCGCATAACTACGAGCAGTACTTC.

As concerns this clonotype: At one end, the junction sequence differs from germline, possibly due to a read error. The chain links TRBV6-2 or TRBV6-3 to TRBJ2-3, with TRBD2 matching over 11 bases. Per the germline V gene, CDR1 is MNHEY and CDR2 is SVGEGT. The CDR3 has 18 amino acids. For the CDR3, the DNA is TGTGCCAGAAGTTACCCTAGCGGGAGGCCCTTTAGCACAGATACGCAGTATTTT. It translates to CARSYPSGRPFSTDTQYF.

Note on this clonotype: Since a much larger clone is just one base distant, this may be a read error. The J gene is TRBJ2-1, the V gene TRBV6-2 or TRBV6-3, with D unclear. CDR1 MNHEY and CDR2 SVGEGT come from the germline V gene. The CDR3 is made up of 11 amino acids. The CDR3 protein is CASSEEIEQLF. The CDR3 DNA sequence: TGTGCCAGCAGTGAGGAGATCGAGCAGCTCTTC.

Here the CDR3 reads CASSSRQDNEQYF. In DNA form, the CDR3 reads TGTGCCAGCAGCTCAAGACAGGACAATGAGCAGTACTTC. The rearrangement links TRBV28 to TRBJ2-7; a weak D match, TRBD1 (6 bases). The germline V gene has CDR1 MDHEN and CDR2 SYDVKM. Trimming pared 6 bases from V and 7 bases from J, leaving 16 bases between. The CDR3 consists of 13 residues.

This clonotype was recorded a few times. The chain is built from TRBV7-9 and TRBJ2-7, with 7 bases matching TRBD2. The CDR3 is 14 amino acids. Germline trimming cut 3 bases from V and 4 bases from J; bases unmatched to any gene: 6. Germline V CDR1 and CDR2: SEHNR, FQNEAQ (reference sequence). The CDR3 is CASSFQAGIYEQYF. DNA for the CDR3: TGTGCCAGCAGCTTCCAAGCGGGAATTTACGAGCAGTACTTC.

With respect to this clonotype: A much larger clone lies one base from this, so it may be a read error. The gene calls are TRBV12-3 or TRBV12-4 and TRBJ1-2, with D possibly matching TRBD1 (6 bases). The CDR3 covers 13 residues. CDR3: CVSGSGVGYGYTF. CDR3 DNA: TGTGTCAGCGGATCAGGGGTGGGCTATGGCTACACCTTC.

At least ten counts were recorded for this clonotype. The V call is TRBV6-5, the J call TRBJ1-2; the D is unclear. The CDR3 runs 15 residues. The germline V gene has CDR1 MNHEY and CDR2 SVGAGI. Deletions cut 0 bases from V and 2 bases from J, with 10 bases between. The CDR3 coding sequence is TGTGCCAGCAGTTACTCCCCAAGCGGAAACTATGGCTACACCTTC. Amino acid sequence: CASSYSPSGNYGYTF.

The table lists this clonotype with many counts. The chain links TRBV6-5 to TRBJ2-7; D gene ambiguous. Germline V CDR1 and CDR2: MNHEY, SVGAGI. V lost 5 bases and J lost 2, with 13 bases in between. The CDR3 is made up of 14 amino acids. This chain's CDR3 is CASSPRSPPYEQYF. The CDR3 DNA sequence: TGTGCCAGCAGTCCGAGATCCCCCCCCTACGAGCAGTACTTC.